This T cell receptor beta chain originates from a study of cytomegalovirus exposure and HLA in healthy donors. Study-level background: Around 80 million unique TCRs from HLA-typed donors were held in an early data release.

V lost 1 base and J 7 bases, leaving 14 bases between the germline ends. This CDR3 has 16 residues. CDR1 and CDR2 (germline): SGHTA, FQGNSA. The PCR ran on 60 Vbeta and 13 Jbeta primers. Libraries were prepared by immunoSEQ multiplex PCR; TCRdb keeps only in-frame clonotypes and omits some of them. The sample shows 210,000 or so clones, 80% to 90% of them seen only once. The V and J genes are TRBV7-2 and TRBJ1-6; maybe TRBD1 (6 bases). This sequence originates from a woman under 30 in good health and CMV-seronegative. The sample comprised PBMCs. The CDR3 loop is CASSLEKAGANSPLHF. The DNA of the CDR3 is TGTGCCAGCAGCTTAGAAAAGGCAGGGGCCAATTCACCCCTCCACTTT.